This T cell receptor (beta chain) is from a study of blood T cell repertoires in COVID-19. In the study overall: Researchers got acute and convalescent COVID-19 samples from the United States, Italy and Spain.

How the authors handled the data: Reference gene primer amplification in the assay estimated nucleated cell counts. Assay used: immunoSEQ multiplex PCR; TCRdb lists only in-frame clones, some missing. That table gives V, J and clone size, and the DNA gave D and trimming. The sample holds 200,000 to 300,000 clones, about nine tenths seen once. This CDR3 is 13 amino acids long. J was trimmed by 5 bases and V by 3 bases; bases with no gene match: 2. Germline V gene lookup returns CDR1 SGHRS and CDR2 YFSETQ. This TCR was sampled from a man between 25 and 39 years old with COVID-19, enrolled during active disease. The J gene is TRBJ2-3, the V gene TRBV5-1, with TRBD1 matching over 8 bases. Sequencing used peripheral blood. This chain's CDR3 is CASSSRGRDTQYF. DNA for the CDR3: TGCGCCAGCAGCTCCAGGGGGCGAGATACGCAGTATTTT.